This TCR beta chain originates from a study of neoadjuvant anti-PD-1 for oral cavity cancer. Study-level findings and limits: Only three patients per response group were TCR-analyzed; validation needed.

The time point here: after neoadjuvant nivolumab, at surgical resection. Patients had newly diagnosed, untreated stage II-IVA oral cavity squamous cell carcinoma. PBMC libraries mostly used about 490 ng of input genomic DNA, with six replicates per sample. Some clones are missing from TCRdb's copy, which holds only in-frame ones; the method was immunoSEQ multiplex PCR. In the table there are roughly 14,000 clones, around 74% of which are singletons. A remark on this clone: What it binds is unknown.

This clonotype was obtained from a person aged 35-80 years with oral cavity squamous cell carcinoma. The sample here was PBMCs, taken after nivolumab (anti-PD-1) treatment.

This chain's CDR3 is CASRPTGVNTGELFF. In nucleotides, the CDR3 is TGTGCCAGCAGACCAACAGGGGTTAACACCGGGGAGCTGTTTTTT. The chain has TRBV5-8 and TRBJ2-2; 7 bases match TRBD1. The V and J ends lost 5 bases and 2 bases, in that order; junction bases with no gene match: 6. Per germline, CDR1 SGHTS and CDR2 YDEGEE. The CDR3 is made up of 15 amino acids. Full variable domain (rest looked up from reference TRBV5-8 and TRBJ2-2): EAGVTQSPTHLIKTRGQQATLRCSPISGHTSVYWYQQALGLGLQFLLWYDEGEERNRGNFPPRFSGRQFPNYSSELNVNALELEDSALYLCASRPTGVNTGELFFGEGSRLTVL.